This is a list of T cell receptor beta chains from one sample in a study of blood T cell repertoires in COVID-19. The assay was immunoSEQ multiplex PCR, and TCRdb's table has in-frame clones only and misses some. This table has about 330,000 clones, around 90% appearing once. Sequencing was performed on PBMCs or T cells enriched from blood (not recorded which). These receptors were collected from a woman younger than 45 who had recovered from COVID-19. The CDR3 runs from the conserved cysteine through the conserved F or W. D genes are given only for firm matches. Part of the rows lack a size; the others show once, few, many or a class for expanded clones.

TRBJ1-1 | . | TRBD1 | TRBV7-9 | CASSLDGWTGKAFF | TGTGCCAGCAGCTTAGATGGCTGGACAGGGAAAGCTTTCTTT
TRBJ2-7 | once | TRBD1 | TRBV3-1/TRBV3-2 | CASSQVGQGVYEQYF | TGTGCCAGCAGCCAAGTGGGACAGGGTGTTTACGAGCAGTACTTC
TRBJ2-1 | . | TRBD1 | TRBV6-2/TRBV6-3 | CASSYLTGQGGDEQFF | TGTGCCAGCAGTTACTTAACCGGACAGGGGGGGGATGAGCAGTTCTTC
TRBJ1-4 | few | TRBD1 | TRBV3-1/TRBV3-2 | CASSLGQGRWTNEKLFF | TGTGCCAGCAGCCTGGGACAGGGACGTTGGACTAATGAAAAACTGTTTTTT
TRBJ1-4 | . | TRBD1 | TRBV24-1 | CATSGGQGTSTNEKLFF | TGTGCCACCAGTGGGGGACAGGGGACTTCAACTAATGAAAAACTGTTTTTT
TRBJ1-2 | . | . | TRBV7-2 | CASSLWGGTPMGYTF | TGTGCCAGCAGCTTATGGGGGGGGACCCCGATGGGCTACACCTTC
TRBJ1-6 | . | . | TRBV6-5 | CASSYGGGGIGSPLHF | TGTGCCAGCAGTTACGGGGGAGGCGGGATCGGTTCACCCCTCCACTTT
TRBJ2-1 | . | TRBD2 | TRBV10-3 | CAISPRGSGRAPLNEQFF | TGTGCCATCAGCCCCCGAGGGAGCGGGAGGGCCCCTTTAAATGAGCAGTTCTTC
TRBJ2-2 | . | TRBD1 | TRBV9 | CASSFRMRGQGAGELFF | TGTGCCAGCAGCTTCCGGATGAGGGGACAGGGCGCCGGGGAGCTGTTTTTT
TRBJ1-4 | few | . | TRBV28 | CASRPLIRGPSEKLFF | TGTGCCAGCAGGCCACTGATCAGGGGCCCTAGTGAAAAACTGTTTTTT
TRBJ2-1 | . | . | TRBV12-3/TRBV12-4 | CASRGPSAGEQFF | TGTGCCAGCAGGGGCCCTTCAGCGGGTGAGCAGTTCTTC
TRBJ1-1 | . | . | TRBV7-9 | CASSLARNSGNTEAFF | TGTGCCAGCAGCTTAGCGCGGAACAGCGGGAACACTGAAGCTTTCTTT
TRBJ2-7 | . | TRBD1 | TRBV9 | CASSVGSGQGIYEQYF | TGTGCCAGCAGCGTAGGTTCGGGACAGGGGATCTACGAGCAGTACTTC
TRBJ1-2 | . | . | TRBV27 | CASSSTRGTF | TGTGCCAGCAGTTCGACCCGGGGGACCTTC
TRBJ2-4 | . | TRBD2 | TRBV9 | CASNSGTENIQYF | TGTGCCAGCAACAGCGGGACGGAAAACATTCAGTACTTC
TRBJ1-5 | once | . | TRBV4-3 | CASSQGRGAGQPQHF | TGCGCCAGCAGCCAAGGCCGGGGGGCGGGACAGCCCCAGCATTTT
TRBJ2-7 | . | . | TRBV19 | CASSMGMGLRYEQYF | TGTGCCAGTAGTATGGGGATGGGACTCCGATACGAGCAGTACTTC
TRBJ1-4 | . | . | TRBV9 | CASSVAARVAEKLFF | TGTGCCAGCAGCGTAGCGGCCAGGGTGGCTGAAAAACTGTTTTTT
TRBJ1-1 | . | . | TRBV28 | CASSLGGLEAFF | TGTGCCAGCAGTTTAGGGGGCCTTGAAGCTTTCTTT
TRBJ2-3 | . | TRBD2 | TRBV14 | CASSPPGLAADTQYF | TGTGCCAGCAGCCCCCCGGGACTAGCGGCGGATACGCAGTATTTT
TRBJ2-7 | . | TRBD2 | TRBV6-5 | CASSSGLAGAYEQYF | TGTGCCAGCAGTTCCGGACTAGCGGGGGCCTACGAGCAGTACTTC
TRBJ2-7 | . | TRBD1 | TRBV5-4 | CASSLRGQAYYEQYF | TGTGCCAGCAGCTTAAGGGGGCAAGCATACTACGAGCAGTACTTC
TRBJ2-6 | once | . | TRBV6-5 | CASSRYSGANVLTF | TGTGCCAGCAGCAGATACTCTGGGGCCAACGTCCTGACTTTC
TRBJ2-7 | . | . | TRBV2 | CASSTIRARSSYEQYF | TGTGCCAGCAGTACCATCAGGGCCCGCAGCTCCTACGAGCAGTACTTC
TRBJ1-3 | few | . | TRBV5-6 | CASSFVAAAGNTIYF | TGTGCCAGCAGCTTCGTGGCGGCGGCTGGAAACACCATATATTTT
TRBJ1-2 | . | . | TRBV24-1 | CAEEYSDGYTF | TGTGCAGAGGAGTATAGTGATGGCTACACCTTC
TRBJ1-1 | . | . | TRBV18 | CASSPLGTQNTEAFF | TGTGCCAGCTCACCACTGGGGACACAGAACACTGAAGCTTTCTTT
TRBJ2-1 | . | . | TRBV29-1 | CSVEDTGIGGNEQFF | TGCAGCGTTGAAGATACGGGGATAGGTGGCAATGAGCAGTTCTTC
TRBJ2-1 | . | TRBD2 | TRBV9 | CASSVGLADSYNEQFF | TGTGCCAGCAGCGTAGGTCTAGCGGACTCCTACAATGAGCAGTTCTTC
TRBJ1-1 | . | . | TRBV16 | CASSQSGGVHEAFF | TGTGCCAGCAGCCAATCCGGGGGGGTGCATGAAGCTTTCTTT
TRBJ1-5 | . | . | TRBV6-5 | CASRAQTGTSQPQHF | TGTGCCAGCCGCGCTCAAACAGGAACGAGTCAGCCCCAGCATTTT
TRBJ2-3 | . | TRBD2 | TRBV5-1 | CASSPLAGVSGDTQYF | TGCGCCAGCAGCCCTCTAGCGGGAGTTAGTGGAGATACGCAGTATTTT
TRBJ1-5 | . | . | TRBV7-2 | CASSFRQNQPQHF | TGTGCCAGCAGCTTCAGACAGAATCAGCCCCAGCATTTT
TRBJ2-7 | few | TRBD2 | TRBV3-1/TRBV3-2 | CASSQGLAGYEQYF | TGTGCCAGCAGCCAAGGGCTAGCGGGCTACGAGCAGTACTTC
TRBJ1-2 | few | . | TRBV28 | CASSLGAGNYGYTF | TGTGCCAGCAGTTTAGGGGCAGGGAACTATGGCTACACCTTC
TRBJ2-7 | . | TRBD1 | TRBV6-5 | CASRPRDRHYEQYF | TGTGCCAGCAGACCCCGGGACAGGCACTACGAGCAGTACTTC